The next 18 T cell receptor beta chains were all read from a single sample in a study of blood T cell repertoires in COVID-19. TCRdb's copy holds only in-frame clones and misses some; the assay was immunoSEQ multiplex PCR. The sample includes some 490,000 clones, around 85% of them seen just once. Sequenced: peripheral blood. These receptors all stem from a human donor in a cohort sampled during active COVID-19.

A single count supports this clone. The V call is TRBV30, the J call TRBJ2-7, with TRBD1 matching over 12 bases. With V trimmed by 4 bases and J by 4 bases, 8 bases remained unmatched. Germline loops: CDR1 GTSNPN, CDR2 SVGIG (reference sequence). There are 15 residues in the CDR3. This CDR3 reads CAWTGTGGNEYEQYF. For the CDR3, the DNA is TGTGCCTGGACCGGGACAGGGGGCAATGAATACGAGCAGTACTTC. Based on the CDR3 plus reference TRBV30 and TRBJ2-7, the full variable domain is SQTIHQWPATLVQPVGSPLSLECTVEGTSNPNLYWYRQAAGRGLQLLFYSVGIGQISSEVPQNLSASRPQDRQFILSSKKLLLSDSGFYLCAWTGTGGNEYEQYFGPGTRLTVT.

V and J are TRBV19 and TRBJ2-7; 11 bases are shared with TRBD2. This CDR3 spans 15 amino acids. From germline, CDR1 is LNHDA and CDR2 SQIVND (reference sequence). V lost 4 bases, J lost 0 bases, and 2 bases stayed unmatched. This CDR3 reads CASSNGLAGSYEQYF. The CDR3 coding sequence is TGTGCCAGTAGTAACGGACTAGCGGGCTCCTACGAGCAGTACTTC. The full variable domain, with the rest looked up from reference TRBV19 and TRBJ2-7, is DGGITQSPKYLFRKEGQNVTLSCEQNLNHDAMYWYRQDPGQGLRLIYYSQIVNDFQKGDIAEGYSVSREKKESFPLTVTSAQKNPTAFYLCASSNGLAGSYEQYFGPGTRLTVT.

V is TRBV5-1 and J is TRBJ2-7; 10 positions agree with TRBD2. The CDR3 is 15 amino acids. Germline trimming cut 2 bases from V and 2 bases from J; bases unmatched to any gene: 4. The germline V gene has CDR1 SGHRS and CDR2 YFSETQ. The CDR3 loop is CASSFLAGAAYEQYF. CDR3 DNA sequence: TGCGCCAGCAGCTTCCTAGCGGGAGCCGCCTACGAGCAGTACTTC.

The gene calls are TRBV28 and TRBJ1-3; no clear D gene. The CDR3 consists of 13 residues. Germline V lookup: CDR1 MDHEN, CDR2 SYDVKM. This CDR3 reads CATFPHKGNTIYF. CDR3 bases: TGTGCTACTTTTCCCCATAAGGGAAACACCATATATTTT.

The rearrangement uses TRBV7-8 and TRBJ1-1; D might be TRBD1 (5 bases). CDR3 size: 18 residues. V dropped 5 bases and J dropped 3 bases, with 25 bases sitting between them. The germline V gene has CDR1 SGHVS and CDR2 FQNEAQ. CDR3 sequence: CASSRDAAGPLSDTEAFF. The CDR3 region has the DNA TGTGCCAGCAGCAGAGACGCCGCGGGGCCTCTTAGCGACACTGAAGCTTTCTTT.

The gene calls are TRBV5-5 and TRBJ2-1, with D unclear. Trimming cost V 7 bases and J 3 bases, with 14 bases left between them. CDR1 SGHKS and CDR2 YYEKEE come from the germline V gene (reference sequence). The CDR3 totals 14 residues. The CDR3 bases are TGTGCCAGCGCGTGGGCGCCGAACTACAATGAGCAGTTCTTC. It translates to CASAWAPNYNEQFF.

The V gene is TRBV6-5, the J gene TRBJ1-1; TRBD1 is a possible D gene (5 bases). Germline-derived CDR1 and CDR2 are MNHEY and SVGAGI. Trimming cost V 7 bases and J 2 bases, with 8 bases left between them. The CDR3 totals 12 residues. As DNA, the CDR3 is TGTGCCAGCAAGTGGACAAACACTGAAGCTTTCTTT. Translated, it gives CASKWTNTEAFF.

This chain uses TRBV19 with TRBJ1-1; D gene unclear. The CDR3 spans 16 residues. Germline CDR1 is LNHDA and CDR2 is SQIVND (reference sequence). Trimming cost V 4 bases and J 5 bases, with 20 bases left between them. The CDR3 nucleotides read TGTGCCAGTAGTAACCCTCCAGGAAGAAGTACGACTGAAGCTTTCTTT. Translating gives CASSNPPGRSTTEAFF.

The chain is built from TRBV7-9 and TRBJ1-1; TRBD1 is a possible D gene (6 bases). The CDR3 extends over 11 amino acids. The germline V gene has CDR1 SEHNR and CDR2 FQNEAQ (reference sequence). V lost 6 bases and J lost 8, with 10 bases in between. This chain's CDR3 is CASRTGSEAFF. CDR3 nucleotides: TGTGCCAGCAGAACAGGGTCAGAAGCTTTCTTT.

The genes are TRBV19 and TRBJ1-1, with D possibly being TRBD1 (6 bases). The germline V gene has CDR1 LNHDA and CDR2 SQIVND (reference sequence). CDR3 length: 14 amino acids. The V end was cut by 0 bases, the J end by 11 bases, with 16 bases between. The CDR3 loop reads CASSIDRDIQMAFF. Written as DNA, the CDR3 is TGTGCCAGTAGTATAGATCGGGACATTCAGATGGCTTTCTTT.

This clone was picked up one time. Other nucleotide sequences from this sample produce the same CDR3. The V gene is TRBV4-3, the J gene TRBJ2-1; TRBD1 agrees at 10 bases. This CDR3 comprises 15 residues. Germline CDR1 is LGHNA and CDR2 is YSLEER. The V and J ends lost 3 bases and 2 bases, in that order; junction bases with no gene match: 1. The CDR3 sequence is CASSHDRGPYNEQFF. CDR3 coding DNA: TGCGCCAGCAGCCATGACAGGGGGCCCTACAATGAGCAGTTCTTC.

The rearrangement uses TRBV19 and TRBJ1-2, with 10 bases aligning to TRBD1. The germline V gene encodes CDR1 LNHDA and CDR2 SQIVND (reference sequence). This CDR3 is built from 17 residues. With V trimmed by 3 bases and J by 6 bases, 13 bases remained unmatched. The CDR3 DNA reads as TGTGCCAGTAGTATCTGGTCGTTGGACAGGGGGTTTGATGGCTACACCTTC. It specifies CASSIWSLDRGFDGYTF.

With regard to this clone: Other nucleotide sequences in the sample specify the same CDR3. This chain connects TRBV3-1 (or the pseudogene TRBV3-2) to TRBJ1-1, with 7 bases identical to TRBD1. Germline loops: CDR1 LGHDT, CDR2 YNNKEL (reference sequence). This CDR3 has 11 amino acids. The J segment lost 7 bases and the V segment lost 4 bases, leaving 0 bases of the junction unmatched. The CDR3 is CASSRTGEAFF. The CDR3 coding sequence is TGTGCCAGCAGCCGGACAGGTGAAGCTTTCTTT.

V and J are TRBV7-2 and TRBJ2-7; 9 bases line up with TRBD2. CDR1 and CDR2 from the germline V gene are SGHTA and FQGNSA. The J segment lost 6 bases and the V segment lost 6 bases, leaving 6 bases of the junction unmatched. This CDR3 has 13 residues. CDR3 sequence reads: CASSEVAGVEQYF. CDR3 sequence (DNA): TGTGCCAGCAGTGAGGTAGCGGGAGTCGAGCAGTACTTC.

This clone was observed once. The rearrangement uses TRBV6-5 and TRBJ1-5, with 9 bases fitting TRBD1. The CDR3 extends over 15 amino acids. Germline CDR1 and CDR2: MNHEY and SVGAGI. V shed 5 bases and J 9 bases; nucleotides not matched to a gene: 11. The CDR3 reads CASSTQRTGDRPQHF. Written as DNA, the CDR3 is TGTGCCAGCAGTACTCAGAGGACAGGGGATAGGCCCCAGCATTTT.

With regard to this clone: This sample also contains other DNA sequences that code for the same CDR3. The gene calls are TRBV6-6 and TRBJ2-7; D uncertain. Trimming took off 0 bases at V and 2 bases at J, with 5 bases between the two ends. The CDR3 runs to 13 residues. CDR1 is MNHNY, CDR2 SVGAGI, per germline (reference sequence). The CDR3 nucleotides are TGTGCCAGCAGTTACTCGCCTACCTACGAGCAGTACTTC. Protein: CASSYSPTYEQYF.

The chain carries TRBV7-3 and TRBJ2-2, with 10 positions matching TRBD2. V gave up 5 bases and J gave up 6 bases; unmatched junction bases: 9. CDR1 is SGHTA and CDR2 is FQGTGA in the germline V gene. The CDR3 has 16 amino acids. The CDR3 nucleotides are TGTGCCAGCAGCCCTCTATCCGGACTAGCGGCCGGGGAGCTGTTTTTT. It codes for CASSPLSGLAAGELFF.

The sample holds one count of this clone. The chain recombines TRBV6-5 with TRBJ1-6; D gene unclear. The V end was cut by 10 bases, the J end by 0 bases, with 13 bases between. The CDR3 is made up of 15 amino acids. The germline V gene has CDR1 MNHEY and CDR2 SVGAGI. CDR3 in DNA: TGTGCCACTGCGACCGCTAGCTCCTATAATTCACCCCTCCACTTT. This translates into CATATASSYNSPLHF.